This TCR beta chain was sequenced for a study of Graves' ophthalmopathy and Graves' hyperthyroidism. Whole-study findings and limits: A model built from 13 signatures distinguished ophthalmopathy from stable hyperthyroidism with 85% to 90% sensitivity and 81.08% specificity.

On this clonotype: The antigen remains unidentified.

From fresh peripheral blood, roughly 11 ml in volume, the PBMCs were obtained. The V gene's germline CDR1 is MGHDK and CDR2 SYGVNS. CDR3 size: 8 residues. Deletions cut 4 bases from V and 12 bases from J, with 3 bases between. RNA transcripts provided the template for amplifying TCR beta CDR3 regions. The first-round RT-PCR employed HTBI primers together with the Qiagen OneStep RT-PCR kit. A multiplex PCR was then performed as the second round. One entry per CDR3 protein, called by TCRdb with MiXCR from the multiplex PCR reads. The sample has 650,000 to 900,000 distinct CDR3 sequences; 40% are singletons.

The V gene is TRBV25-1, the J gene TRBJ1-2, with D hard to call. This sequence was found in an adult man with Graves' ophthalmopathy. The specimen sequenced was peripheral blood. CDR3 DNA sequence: TGTGCCAGCAGTGGAGACACCTTC. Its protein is CASSGDTF.